This T cell receptor (beta chain) stems from a study of blood T cell repertoires in COVID-19. Seattle patient enrollment occurred during active infection, with longitudinal follow-up thereafter. Measured with immunoSEQ multiplex PCR; TCRdb has only the in-frame clones, and not every one. The sample shows about 260,000 clones, almost 90% of them seen only once. The germline V and J ends were trimmed by 9 bases and 2 bases, with 25 bases remaining between them. Germline values: CDR1 LNHDA, CDR2 SQIVND (reference sequence). The CDR3 spans 18 residues. The sample consisted of peripheral blood. The genes are TRBV19 and TRBJ2-2, with D maybe TRBD2 (6 bases). The receptor was derived from a woman in her twenties or thirties with COVID-19, enrolled during active disease. This CDR3 reads CARPPPRAGIGNTGELFF. In nucleotides, the CDR3 is TGTGCCAGACCTCCTCCTAGAGCGGGCATAGGTAACACCGGGGAGCTGTTTTTT.